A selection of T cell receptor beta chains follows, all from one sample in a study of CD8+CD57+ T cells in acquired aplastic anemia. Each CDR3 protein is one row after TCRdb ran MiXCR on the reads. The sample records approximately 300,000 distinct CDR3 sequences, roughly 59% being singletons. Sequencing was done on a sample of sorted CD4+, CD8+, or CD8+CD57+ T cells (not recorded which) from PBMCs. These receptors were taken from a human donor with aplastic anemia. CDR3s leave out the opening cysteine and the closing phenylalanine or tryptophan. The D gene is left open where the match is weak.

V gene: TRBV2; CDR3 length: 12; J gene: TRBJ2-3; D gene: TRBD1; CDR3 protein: ASSWDRNPDTQY
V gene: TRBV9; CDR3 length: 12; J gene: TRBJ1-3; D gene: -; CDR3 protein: ASSVDARENTIY
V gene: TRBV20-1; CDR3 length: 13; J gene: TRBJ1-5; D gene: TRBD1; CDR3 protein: SASAPGQGAQPQH
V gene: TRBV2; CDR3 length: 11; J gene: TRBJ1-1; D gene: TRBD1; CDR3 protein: ASGRGQGFEAF
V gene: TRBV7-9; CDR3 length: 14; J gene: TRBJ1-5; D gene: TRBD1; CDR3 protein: ASSNGQGIGYQPQH
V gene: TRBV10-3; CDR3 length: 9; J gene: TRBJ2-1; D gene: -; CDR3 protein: AISTGNEQF
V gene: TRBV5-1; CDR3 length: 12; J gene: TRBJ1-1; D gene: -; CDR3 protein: ASSSGGTMTEAF
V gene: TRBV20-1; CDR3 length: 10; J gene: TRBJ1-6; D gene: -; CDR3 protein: SARVLNSPLH
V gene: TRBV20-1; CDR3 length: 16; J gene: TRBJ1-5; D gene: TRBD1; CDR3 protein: SARPAWMGQGGHQPQH
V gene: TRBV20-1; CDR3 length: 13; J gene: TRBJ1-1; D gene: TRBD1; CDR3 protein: SATDRAGLGTEAF
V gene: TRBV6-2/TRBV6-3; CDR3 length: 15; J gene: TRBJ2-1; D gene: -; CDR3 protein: ASSYSKGRSSYNEQF
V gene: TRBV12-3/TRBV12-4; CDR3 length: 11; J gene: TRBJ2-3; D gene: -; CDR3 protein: ASTLLSTDTQY
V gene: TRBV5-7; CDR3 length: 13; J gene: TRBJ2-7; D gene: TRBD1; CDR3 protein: ASSFRTGAAYEQY
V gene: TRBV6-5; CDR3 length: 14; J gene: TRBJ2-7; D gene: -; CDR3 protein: ASSYSSGQRLSEQY
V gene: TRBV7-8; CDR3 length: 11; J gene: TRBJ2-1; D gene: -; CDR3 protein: ASSLGRRNEQF
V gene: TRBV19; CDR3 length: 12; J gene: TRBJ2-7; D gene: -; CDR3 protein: ASSPSGTSYEQY
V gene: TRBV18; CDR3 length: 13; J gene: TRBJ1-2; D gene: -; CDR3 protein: ASSPSTVPSYGYT
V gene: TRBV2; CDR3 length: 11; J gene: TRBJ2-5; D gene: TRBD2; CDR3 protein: ASSDVAGETQY
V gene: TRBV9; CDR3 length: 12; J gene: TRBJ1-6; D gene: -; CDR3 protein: ASSVGPGSSPLH
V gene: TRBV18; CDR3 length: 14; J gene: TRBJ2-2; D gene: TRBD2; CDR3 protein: ASSPPGLAGTGELF
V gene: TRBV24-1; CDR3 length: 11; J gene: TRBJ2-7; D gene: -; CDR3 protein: ATSVSGGREQY
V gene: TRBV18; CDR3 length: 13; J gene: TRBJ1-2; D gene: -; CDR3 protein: ASSPPARGNYGYT
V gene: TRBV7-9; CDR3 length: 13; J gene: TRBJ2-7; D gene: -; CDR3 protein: ASSLRGSSFYEQY
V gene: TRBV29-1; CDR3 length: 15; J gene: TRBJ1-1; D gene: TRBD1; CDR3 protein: SGTGAGGGILNTEAF
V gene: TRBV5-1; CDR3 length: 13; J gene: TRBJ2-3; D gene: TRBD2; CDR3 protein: ASSLVAGALDTQY
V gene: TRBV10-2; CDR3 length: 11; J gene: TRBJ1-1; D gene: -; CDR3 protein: ASSDGRNTEAF
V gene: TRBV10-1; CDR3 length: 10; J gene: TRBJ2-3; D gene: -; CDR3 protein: ASSESVDTQY
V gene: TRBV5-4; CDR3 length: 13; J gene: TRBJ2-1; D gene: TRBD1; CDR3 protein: ASSWDSPGYNEQF
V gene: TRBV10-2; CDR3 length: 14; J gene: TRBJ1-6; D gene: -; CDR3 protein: ASSERGQASRSPLH
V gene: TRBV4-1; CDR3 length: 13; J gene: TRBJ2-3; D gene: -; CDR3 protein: ASSQDQGRTDTQY
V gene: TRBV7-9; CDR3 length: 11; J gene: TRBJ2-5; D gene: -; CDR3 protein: ASSTGLGETQY
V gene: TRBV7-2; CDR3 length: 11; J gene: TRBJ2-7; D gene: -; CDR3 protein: ASSSRYSYEQY
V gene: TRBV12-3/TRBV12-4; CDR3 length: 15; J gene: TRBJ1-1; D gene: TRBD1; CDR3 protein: ASSPRDRGTRWSEAF
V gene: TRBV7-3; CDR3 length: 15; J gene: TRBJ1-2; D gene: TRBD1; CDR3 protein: ASSLRGGDRGENGYT
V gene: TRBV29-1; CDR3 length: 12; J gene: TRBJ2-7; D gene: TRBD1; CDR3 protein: SVELLGQGYEQY
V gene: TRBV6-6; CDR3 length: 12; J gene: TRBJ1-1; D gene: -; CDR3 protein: ASSSTGWGTEAF
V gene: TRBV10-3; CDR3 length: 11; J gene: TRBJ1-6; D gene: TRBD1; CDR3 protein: AIRGTGRSPLH
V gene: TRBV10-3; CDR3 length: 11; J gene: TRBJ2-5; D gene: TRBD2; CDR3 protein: AIRTSGGETQY
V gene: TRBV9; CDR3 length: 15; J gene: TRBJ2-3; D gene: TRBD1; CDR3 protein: ASSVGGTGWNADTQY
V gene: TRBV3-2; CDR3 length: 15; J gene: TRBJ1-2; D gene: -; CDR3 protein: ASSQVFRFGTDYGYT
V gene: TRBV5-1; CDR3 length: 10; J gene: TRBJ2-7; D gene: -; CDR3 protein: ASRVGGVEQY
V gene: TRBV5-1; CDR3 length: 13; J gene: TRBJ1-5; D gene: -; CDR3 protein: ASSLAGYSNQPQH
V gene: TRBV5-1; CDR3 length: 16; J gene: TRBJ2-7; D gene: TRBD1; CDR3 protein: ASSSLPPLTGVGYEQY
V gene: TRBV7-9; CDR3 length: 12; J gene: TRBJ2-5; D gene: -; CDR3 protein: ASRSGGPQETQY
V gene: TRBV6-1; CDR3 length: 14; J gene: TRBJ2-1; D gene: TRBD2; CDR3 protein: ASSVISAGGYNEQF
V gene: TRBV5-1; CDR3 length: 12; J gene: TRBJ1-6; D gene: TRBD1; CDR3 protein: ASSQGVGSSPLH
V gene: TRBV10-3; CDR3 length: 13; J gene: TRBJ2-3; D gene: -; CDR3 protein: AVTGVDPSTDTQY
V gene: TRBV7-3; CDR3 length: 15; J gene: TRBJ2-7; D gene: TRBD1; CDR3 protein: ASSPPPTRGRGYEQY
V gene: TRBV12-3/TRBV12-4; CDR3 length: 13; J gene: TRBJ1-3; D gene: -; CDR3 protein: ASTDGAISGNTIY
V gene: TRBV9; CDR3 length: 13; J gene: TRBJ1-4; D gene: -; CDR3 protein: ASSLQGFEGEKLF
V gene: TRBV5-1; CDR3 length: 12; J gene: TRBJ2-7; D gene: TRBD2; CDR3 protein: ASSLEGLGGEQY
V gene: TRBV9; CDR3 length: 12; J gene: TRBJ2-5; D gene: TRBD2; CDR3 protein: ASSGGGSGETQY
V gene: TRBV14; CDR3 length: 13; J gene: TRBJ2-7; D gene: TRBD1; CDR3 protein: ASSQGQGSRYEQY
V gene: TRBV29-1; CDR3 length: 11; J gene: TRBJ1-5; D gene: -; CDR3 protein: SIKSGDGQPQH
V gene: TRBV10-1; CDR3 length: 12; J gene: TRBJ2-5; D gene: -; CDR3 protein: ASRGGTGQETQY
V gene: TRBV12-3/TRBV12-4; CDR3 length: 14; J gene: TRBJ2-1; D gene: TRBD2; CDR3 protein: ASSPGEREAYNEQF
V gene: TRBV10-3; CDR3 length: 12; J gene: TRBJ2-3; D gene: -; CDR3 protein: AIFEWTSTDTQY
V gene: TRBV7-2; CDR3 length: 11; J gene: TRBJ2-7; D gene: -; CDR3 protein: ASSFLWGYEQY